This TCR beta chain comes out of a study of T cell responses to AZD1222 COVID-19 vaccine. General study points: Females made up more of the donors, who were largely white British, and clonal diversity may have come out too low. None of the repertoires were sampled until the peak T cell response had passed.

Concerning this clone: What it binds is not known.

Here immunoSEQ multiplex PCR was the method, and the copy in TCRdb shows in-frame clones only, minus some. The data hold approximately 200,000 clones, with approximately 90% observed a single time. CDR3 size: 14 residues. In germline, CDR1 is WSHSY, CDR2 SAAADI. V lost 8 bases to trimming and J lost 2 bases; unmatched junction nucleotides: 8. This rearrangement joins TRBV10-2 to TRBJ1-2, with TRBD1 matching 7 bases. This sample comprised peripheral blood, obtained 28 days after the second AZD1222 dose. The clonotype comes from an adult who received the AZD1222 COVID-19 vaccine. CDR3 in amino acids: CASSRLGQNYGYTF. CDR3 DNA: TGCGCCAGCTCACGCTTGGGACAGAACTATGGCTACACCTTC.